The rows below give T cell receptor beta chains drawn from one sample of a study of cytomegalovirus exposure and HLA in healthy donors. Profiled with immunoSEQ multiplex PCR; TCRdb holds only in-frame clones, not every one. Among about 59,000 clones, 80% were seen once, and the ten largest hold around 4.2%. The sample was PBMCs. These receptors were collected from a woman in her 40s in good health and CMV-seronegative. The CDR3 runs from the conserved cysteine through the conserved F or W. A D gene is named only where the DNA matches it firmly. For some rows the clone size is stated as once, few or many, or as a class when expanded; others skip it.

DNA	CDR3	length	D	V	size	J
TGTGCCAGCAGCCTTCAGGCTACATCCTACAATGAGCAGTTCTTC	CASSLQATSYNEQFF	15	.	TRBV11-3	.	TRBJ2-1
TGTGCCAGCAGCGTGGGCCAGATGAACACTGAAGCTTTCTTT	CASSVGQMNTEAFF	14	.	TRBV9	.	TRBJ1-1
TGCGCCAGCAAAGCCGGGACAGGCCCTTACGAGCAGTACTTC	CASKAGTGPYEQYF	14	TRBD1	TRBV5-1	.	TRBJ2-7
TGTGCCAGCAGTTTATCGGAGGGGCCCGAGCATTTT	CASSLSEGPEHF	12	.	TRBV27	.	TRBJ1-5
TGTGCCAGCAGTGATCCGGGCAGGGGATCAGGCACAGATACGCAGTATTTT	CASSDPGRGSGTDTQYF	17	.	TRBV6-1	.	TRBJ2-3
TGTGCCAGCAGTTCCCAACAGGGGAGTCCTTACGAGCAGTACTTC	CASSSQQGSPYEQYF	15	TRBD1	TRBV27	.	TRBJ2-7
TGTGCCAGCAGCCCAGGACAGTTCACAGATACGCAGTATTTT	CASSPGQFTDTQYF	14	.	TRBV11-3	.	TRBJ2-3
TGTGCCAGCAGTTTATCGGGGGGAACTCCCTACGAGCAGTACTTC	CASSLSGGTPYEQYF	15	TRBD2	TRBV28	.	TRBJ2-7
TGTGCCAGCAGTTTAGCCGGGACACCCCAAGGAAACACCATATATTTT	CASSLAGTPQGNTIYF	16	.	TRBV28	.	TRBJ1-3
TGCGCCAGCAGCCTACGGACAGGGGGCAACGAGCAGTACTTC	CASSLRTGGNEQYF	14	TRBD1	TRBV4-1	once	TRBJ2-7
TGTGCTAGTGCCGCAGGGGGCTGGTTGGGTGAAGCTTTCTTT	CASAAGGWLGEAFF	14	TRBD1	TRBV12-5	.	TRBJ1-1
TGTGCCAGCAGTCCCGGGGGGAGTACAGCGAATGAGCAGTTCTTC	CASSPGGSTANEQFF	15	TRBD2	TRBV27	few	TRBJ2-1
TGCGCCAGCAGTTTCCTACTAGCTAACTCCTACGAGCAGTACTTC	CASSFLLANSYEQYF	15	.	TRBV10-2	.	TRBJ2-7
TGTGCCAGCAGCTCACGTAGCGGGAATGGTGAGCAGTTCTTC	CASSSRSGNGEQFF	14	TRBD2	TRBV7-3	.	TRBJ2-1
TGTGCCAGCGCCCCGGGGGGCTCCTACAATGAGCAGTTCTTC	CASAPGGSYNEQFF	14	TRBD2	TRBV9	.	TRBJ2-1
TGCAGCGTTGGAGGGAGGGGGGAATACTATGGCTACACCTTC	CSVGGRGEYYGYTF	14	.	TRBV29-1	.	TRBJ1-2
TGTGCCAGTAGTAGGGACAGCGCTAACTATGGCTACACCTTC	CASSRDSANYGYTF	14	TRBD1	TRBV19	.	TRBJ1-2
TGTGCCACCAGCAGATTACAGGGCTATGAAAAACTGTTTTTT	CATSRLQGYEKLFF	14	.	TRBV15	.	TRBJ1-4
TGTGCCATCGACCAAAGCGGGAGGCACTACGAGCAGTACTTC	CAIDQSGRHYEQYF	14	TRBD2	TRBV7-9	.	TRBJ2-7
TGTGCCAGCAGCCCCGGGACTAGCGGGAGTCAAATCTTCGCGCGCTACGAGCAGTACTTC	CASSPGTSGSQIFARYEQYF	20	TRBD2	TRBV2	.	TRBJ2-7
TGTGCCAGCAGTGACGCAGCGGGGGGCACAGATACGCAGTATTTT	CASSDAAGGTDTQYF	15	TRBD2	TRBV6-4	.	TRBJ2-3
TGTGCCTGGAGTGCTCGGGACAGGGCTATCGGGGGCACTGAAGCTTTCTTT	CAWSARDRAIGGTEAFF	17	TRBD1	TRBV30	.	TRBJ1-1
TGCAGCGCTGGGACTGTTTTCTACAATGAGCAGTTCTTC	CSAGTVFYNEQFF	13	.	TRBV29-1	.	TRBJ2-1
TGTGCCAGCAGACGGGACGGGGGTGGGTATGGCTACACCTTC	CASRRDGGGYGYTF	14	.	TRBV7-2	.	TRBJ1-2
TGTGCCAGCAGCCAAGACCGGAGCACAGATACGCAGTATTTT	CASSQDRSTDTQYF	14	.	TRBV4-2	.	TRBJ2-3
TGTGCCAGTAGTATAAACAGGGCAGAGACCCAGTACTTC	CASSINRAETQYF	13	.	TRBV19	.	TRBJ2-5
TGTGCCAGCACCCGACAGGGGACGAACTCCTACAATGAGCAGTTCTTC	CASTRQGTNSYNEQFF	16	TRBD1	TRBV28	.	TRBJ2-1
TGTGCCAGCAGTGGGGGACTAGCGGGCCTAGGGAATGAGCAGTTCTTC	CASSGGLAGLGNEQFF	16	TRBD2	TRBV2	.	TRBJ2-1
TGTGCCAGCAGTGATCGAACAGGGGGAGATACGCAGTATTTT	CASSDRTGGDTQYF	14	TRBD1	TRBV6-1	.	TRBJ2-3
TGTGCCAGCTCATCGGGACAGAGGTTTAGCAATCAGCCCCAGCATTTT	CASSSGQRFSNQPQHF	16	TRBD1	TRBV28	.	TRBJ1-5
TGTGCCAGCAGTCCTACCACAGGGAGCATCACTGAAGCTTTCTTT	CASSPTTGSITEAFF	15	.	TRBV28	.	TRBJ1-1
TGTGCCAGCAGCTTACAGGCCCTCACTGAAGCTTTCTTT	CASSLQALTEAFF	13	.	TRBV5-5	.	TRBJ1-1
TGTGCCAGCAGCCAAGATCCTCCAGGGGAAAACGACGAGCAGTACTTC	CASSQDPPGENDEQYF	16	.	TRBV4-2	.	TRBJ2-7
TGTGCCTGTCCCGGTGGCTCTGGAAACACCATATATTTT	CACPGGSGNTIYF	13	.	TRBV30	.	TRBJ1-3
TGTGCCAGCAGTGAAGCGGGAGATTACTCCTACAATGAGCAGTTCTTC	CASSEAGDYSYNEQFF	16	.	TRBV6-1	.	TRBJ2-1
TGTGCCAGCAGCCACACTGAGAGGGCGGGCTACACCTTC	CASSHTERAGYTF	13	.	TRBV21-1	.	TRBJ1-2
TGCGCCAGCAGCCAACACAACAAAGAAAATGAGCAGTTCTTC	CASSQHNKENEQFF	14	.	TRBV4-1	few	TRBJ2-1
TGTGCCAGCAGCCCCCGGACAGTCTCTGGAAACACCATATATTTT	CASSPRTVSGNTIYF	15	.	TRBV7-9	once	TRBJ1-3
TGTGCCAGCAGTGACTTAGCGGGAGGAGAGGCCCATGAGCAGTTCTTC	CASSDLAGGEAHEQFF	16	TRBD2	TRBV2	few	TRBJ2-1
TGCGCCAGCAGCCATCGGCTAGCGGGCTACAATGAGCAGTTCTTC	CASSHRLAGYNEQFF	15	TRBD2	TRBV4-1	.	TRBJ2-1
TGTGCCAGCAGCATCCGGGGTGAAGCTTTCTTT	CASSIRGEAFF	11	.	TRBV2	.	TRBJ1-1
TGTGCCAGCAGTAAACTAACCGCTTTCTTT	CASSKLTAFF	10	.	TRBV28	.	TRBJ1-1
TGTGCCAGCAGCGGCCGACTAGTGAATGAGCAGTTCTTC	CASSGRLVNEQFF	13	.	TRBV9	.	TRBJ2-1
TGTGCCAGCAGGCAGACAGGCTCCTACGAGCAGTACTTC	CASRQTGSYEQYF	13	.	TRBV27	.	TRBJ2-7
TGTGCCAGCAGTCAGAAATACTATTATGTTGGCACTGAAGCTTTCTTT	CASSQKYYYVGTEAFF	16	.	TRBV28	.	TRBJ1-1
TGTGCCAGCAGCCAAGGACAGGGGCGAGAGACCCAGTACTTC	CASSQGQGRETQYF	14	TRBD1	TRBV4-2	.	TRBJ2-5
TGCAGCGTTGAAGATTTGCCGACAGGTAAAAACATTCAGTACTTC	CSVEDLPTGKNIQYF	15	.	TRBV29-1	.	TRBJ2-4
TGTGCCAGCAGCTTAGCGACAGGGTACGGGGAGCTGTTTTTT	CASSLATGYGELFF	14	TRBD1	TRBV11-2	few	TRBJ2-2
TGTGCCAGCAGTTTATACGGTCGGCCGGGTTGGGCCTACGAGCAGTACTTC	CASSLYGRPGWAYEQYF	17	.	TRBV27	.	TRBJ2-7
TGTGCTAGTGGTTTGGTACGGGAGGCTTTCTTT	CASGLVREAFF	11	.	TRBV12-5	.	TRBJ1-1
TGCGCCAGCAGCCAAGGACTAGCGGGGGGCAGAGATACGCAGTATTTT	CASSQGLAGGRDTQYF	16	TRBD2	TRBV4-1	once	TRBJ2-3
TGTGCCAGCAGTGAAGTGGTAGGGGGCCCCGGGGAGCTGTTTTTT	CASSEVVGGPGELFF	15	TRBD1	TRBV2	.	TRBJ2-2
TGTGCCAGCAGTTTATATCGGGATACGCAGTATTTT	CASSLYRDTQYF	12	.	TRBV28	.	TRBJ2-3